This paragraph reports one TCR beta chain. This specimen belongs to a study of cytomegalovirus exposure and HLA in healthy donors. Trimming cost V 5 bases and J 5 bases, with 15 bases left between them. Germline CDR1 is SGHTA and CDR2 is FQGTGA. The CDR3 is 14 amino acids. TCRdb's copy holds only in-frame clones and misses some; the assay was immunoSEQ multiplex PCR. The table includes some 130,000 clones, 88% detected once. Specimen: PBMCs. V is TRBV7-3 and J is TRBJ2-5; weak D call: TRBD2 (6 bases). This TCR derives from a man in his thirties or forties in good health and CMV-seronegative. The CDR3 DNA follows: TGTGCCAGCAGCCGATCACCGGGGGTGGAGACCCAGTACTTC. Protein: CASSRSPGVETQYF.